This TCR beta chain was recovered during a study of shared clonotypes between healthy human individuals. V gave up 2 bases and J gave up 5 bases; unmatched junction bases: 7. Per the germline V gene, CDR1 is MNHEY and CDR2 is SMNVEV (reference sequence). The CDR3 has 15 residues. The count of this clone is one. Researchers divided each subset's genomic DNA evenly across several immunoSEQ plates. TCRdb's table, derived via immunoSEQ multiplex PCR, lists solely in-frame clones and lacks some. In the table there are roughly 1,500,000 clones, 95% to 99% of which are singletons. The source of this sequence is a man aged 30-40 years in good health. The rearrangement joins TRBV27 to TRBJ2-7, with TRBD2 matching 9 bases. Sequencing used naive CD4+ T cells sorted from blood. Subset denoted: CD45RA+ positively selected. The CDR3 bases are TGTGCCAGCAGTTTAGATGGCGGGAGGGCCGACGAGCAGTACTTC. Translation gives CASSLDGGRADEQYF.